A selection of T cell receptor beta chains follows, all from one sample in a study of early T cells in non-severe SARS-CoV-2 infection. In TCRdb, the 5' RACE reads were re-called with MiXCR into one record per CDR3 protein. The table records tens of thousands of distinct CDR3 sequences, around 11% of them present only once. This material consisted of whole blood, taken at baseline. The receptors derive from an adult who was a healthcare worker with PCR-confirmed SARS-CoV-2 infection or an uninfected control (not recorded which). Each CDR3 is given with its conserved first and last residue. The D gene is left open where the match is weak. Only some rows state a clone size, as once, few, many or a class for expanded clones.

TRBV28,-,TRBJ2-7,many,TGTGCCAGCAGTTTTGGGTCCTACGAGCAGTACTTC,CASSFGSYEQYF
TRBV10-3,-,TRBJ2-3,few,TGTGCCACCGCTAGCATGGCAGATACGCAGTATTTT,CATASMADTQYF
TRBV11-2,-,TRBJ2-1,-,TGTGCCAGCAGCTTAGTTCCAATGGGTGAGCAGTTCTTC,CASSLVPMGEQFF
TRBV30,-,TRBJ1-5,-,TGTGCCTGGAACAGCGGAATGAATCAGCCCCAGCATTTT,CAWNSGMNQPQHF
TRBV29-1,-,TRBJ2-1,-,TGCAGCGCTACGCCCTCCGGTGAGCAGTTCTTC,CSATPSGEQFF
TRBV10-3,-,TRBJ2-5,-,TGTGCCATCAGTGAGTCTAGCGCATCCCAAGAGACCCAGTACTTC,CAISESSASQETQYF
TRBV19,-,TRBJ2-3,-,TGTGCCAGTAGTATAGCCAGATCAGATACGCAGTATTTT,CASSIARSDTQYF
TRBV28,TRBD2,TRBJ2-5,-,TGTGCCAGCAGTAAGGGGCGGGGGTCTCGCCAAGAGACCCAGTACTTC,CASSKGRGSRQETQYF
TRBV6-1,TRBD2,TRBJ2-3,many,TGTGCCAGCAGTCCCAATTGGGGGAGCGGGGGATTCACAGATACGCAGTATTTT,CASSPNWGSGGFTDTQYF
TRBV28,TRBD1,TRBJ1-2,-,TGTGCCAGCAGCTCCCCGGGACAGGAGGACCATGGCTACACCTTC,CASSSPGQEDHGYTF
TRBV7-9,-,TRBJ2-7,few,TGTGCCAGCAGCTTAGCTGGCGGGGACGAGCAGTACTTC,CASSLAGGDEQYF
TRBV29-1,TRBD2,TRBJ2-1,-,TGCAGCACCGGGACTATGAGAACGAATGAGCAGTTCTTC,CSTGTMRTNEQFF
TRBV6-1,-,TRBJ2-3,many,TGTGCCAGCACGTCGGGGCGGACAGATACGCAGTATTTT,CASTSGRTDTQYF
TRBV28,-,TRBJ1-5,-,TGTGCCAGCAGTTTACCGGGGGCCAATCAGCCCCAGCATTTT,CASSLPGANQPQHF
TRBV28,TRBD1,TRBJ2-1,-,TGTGCCAGCAGGAGGGACAGGAACTACAATGAGCAGTTCTTC,CASRRDRNYNEQFF
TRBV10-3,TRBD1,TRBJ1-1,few,TGTGCCATCAGTCACAGGGGGCAGGACACTGAAGCTTTCTTT,CAISHRGQDTEAFF
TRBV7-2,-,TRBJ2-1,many,TGTGCCAGCAGCTCCTGGGGCGTTCCAGGGGAGCAGTTCTTC,CASSSWGVPGEQFF
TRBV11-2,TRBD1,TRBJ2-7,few,TGTGCCAGCAGCTCTCTATGGGGACAGGGAAAATACGAGCAGTACTTC,CASSSLWGQGKYEQYF
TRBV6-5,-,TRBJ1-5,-,TGTGCCAGCCGATACACCGGGACGGGCAATCAGCCCCAGCATTTT,CASRYTGTGNQPQHF
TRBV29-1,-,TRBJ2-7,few,TGCAGCGTCGGGCAGGGAAGCGAGCAGTACTTC,CSVGQGSEQYF
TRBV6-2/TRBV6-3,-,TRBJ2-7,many,TGTGCCAGCAGTCGAGAGTACGAGCAGTACTTC,CASSREYEQYF
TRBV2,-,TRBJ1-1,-,TGTGCCAGCAGTGAACGGAAGAACACTGAAGCTTTCTTT,CASSERKNTEAFF
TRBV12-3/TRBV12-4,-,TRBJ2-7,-,TGTGCCAGCAGTGGGACGGAATTTGGCGAGCAGTACTTC,CASSGTEFGEQYF
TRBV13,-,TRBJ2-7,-,TGTGCCAGCAGCCTCGGGCTAGCCGTTAGGAACGAGCAGTACTTC,CASSLGLAVRNEQYF
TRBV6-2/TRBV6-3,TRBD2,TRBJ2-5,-,TGTGCCAGCAAACGAGCGGGGCCTGCGTACCAAGAGACCCAGTACTTC,CASKRAGPAYQETQYF
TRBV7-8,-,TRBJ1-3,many,TGTGCCAGCAGCTTACGGTTATGGCAGCCTGTCTCTGGAAACACCATATATTTT,CASSLRLWQPVSGNTIYF
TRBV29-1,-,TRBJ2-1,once,TGCAGCGTTGTTAGTACGAATGAGCAGTTCTTC,CSVVSTNEQFF
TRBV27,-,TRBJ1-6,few,TGTGCCAGCAGTTTACTTGGGTATAATTCACCCCTCCACTTT,CASSLLGYNSPLHF
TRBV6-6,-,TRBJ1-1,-,TGTGCCAGCAACGACCGGGGAGATAACACTGAAGCTTTCTTT,CASNDRGDNTEAFF
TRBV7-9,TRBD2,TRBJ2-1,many,TGTGCCAGCAGCCTAATTCCCCTAGCGGGGGGCCCGAATGAGCAGTTCTTC,CASSLIPLAGGPNEQFF
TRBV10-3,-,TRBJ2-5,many,TGTGCCATCAGTGAGTCGGGGGGGCAGCAAGAGACCCAGTACTTC,CAISESGGQQETQYF
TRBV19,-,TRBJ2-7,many,TGTGCCAGTAGTATGGAGAGGTCCCGTGAGCAGTACTTC,CASSMERSREQYF
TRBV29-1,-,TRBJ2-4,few,TGCAGCGTTGATTTGGGGGCGAGCATTCAGTACTTC,CSVDLGASIQYF
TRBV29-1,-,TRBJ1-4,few,TGCAGCGTCGCACTTATACAGGGAGAAAAACTGTTTTTT,CSVALIQGEKLFF
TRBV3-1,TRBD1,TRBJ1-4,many,TGTGCCAGCAGCCAAACCGGGACAGGGTATGAAAAACTGTTTTTT,CASSQTGTGYEKLFF
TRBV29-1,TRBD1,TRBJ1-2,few,TGCAGCGGGACAGGGGATTACCACGGCTACACCTTC,CSGTGDYHGYTF
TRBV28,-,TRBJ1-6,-,TGTGCCAGCAGTTCAGCGGGGGTACGGATTTCACCCCTCCACTTT,CASSSAGVRISPLHF
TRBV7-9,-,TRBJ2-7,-,TGTGCCAGCGATGCACAGGCGAGGGGGACCTACGAGCAGTACTTC,CASDAQARGTYEQYF
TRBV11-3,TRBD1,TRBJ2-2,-,TGTGCCAGCCGTCCTACAGGGGGTAACACCGGGGAGCTGTTTTTT,CASRPTGGNTGELFF
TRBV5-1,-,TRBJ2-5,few,TGCGCCAGCAGCTTGGTGCGGGGTCGAGAAGAGACCCAGTACTTC,CASSLVRGREETQYF
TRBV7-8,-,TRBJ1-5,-,TGTGCCAGCAGCTTAGAGGCGGATGGGAAGCCCCAGCATTTT,CASSLEADGKPQHF
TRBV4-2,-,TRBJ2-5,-,TGTGCCAGCAGCCAAGATGGCAGGCGCGGGGAAGGGACCCAGTACTTC,CASSQDGRRGEGTQYF
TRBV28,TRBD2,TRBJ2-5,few,TGTGCCAGCGGAAGCCGCGGGGGTAAAGAGACCCAGTACTTC,CASGSRGGKETQYF
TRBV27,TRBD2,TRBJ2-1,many,TGTGCCAGCAGTTGGCTAGCGGGGGGTTTACACAATGAGCAGTTCTTC,CASSWLAGGLHNEQFF
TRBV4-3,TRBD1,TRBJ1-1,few,TGCGCCAGCAGCCAAGATAGGGGACAGGGCACTGAAGCTTTCTTT,CASSQDRGQGTEAFF
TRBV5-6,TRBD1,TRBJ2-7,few,TGTGCCAGCAGCCACCGGGACAGCTCCTACGAGCAGTACTTC,CASSHRDSSYEQYF
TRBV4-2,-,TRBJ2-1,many,TGTGCCAGCAGCCAAGAACAGGGTACCCACAATGAGCAGTTCTTC,CASSQEQGTHNEQFF
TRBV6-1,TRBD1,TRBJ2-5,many,TGTGCCAGCAGTGATCCTTTGGACAGGACCTTCCAAGAGACCCAGTACTTC,CASSDPLDRTFQETQYF
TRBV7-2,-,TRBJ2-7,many,TGTGCCAGCAGCTTAGGTGGCGGGGCCTACGAGCAGTACTTC,CASSLGGGAYEQYF
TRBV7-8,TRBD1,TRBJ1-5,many,TGTGCCAGCAGCCGGACAGGGGGCCCTCAGCCCCAGCATTTT,CASSRTGGPQPQHF
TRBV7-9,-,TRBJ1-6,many,TGTGCCAGCAGCTCGGGGGGTAACAATTCACCCCTCCACTTT,CASSSGGNNSPLHF
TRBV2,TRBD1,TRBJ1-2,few,TGTGCCAGCAGTGAGGGACAGTACTATGGCTACACCTTC,CASSEGQYYGYTF
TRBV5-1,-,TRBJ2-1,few,TGCGCCAGCAGCTTAAGCGGGCCGGCCGTCGATGAGCAGTTCTTC,CASSLSGPAVDEQFF
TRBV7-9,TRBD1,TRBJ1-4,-,TGTGCCAGCAGCTTAGACAGGGGTTTGGAAAAACTGTTTTTT,CASSLDRGLEKLFF
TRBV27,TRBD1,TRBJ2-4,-,TGTGCCAGCAGTTCAGCGGGACAGGGGGCATTCAAAAACATTCAGTACTTC,CASSSAGQGAFKNIQYF
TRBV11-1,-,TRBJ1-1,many,TGTGCCAGCAGCTTAAATTCTTGGAACACTGAAGCTTTCTTT,CASSLNSWNTEAFF
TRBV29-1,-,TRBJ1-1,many,TGCAGCGTTGAAGAGCCGAGGGACACTGAAGCTTTCTTT,CSVEEPRDTEAFF